The 32 T cell receptor beta chains given below trace back to one sample, sequenced in a study of blood T cells in healthy people across ages. Then a second PCR, running roughly 7 to 11 cycles, was carried out with a sample-barcoded 5' primer and a J-beta primer mix. MiXCR, applied by TCRdb to the 5' RACE reads, yields one record per CDR3 protein. The sample yields approximately 1,100,000 distinct CDR3 sequences, 45% seen once. Sequenced input: blood. Receptors were obtained from a woman in her fifties or sixties in good health.

CDR3 residues: CASSYWLASGRANEQYF. For the CDR3, the DNA is TGTGCCAGCAGTTACTGGCTGGCTAGCGGGAGGGCCAATGAGCAGTACTTC. The V call is TRBV6-5, the J call TRBJ2-7, with 12 nucleotides matching TRBD2. V was clipped by 1 base and J by 7 bases; unmatched bases: 11. The germline V gene encodes CDR1 MNHEY and CDR2 SVGAGI. The CDR3 length is 17 residues.

In its sample, this clonotype was seen once. The junction departs from germline at one end; a sequencing error may be responsible. V gene TRBV12-3 or TRBV12-4 combines with J gene TRBJ2-7, with 9 bases that match TRBD2. CDR3 length equals 14 residues. The CDR3 coding sequence is TGTGCCGGCAGGACTAGCGCGGACACCTCCGAGCAGTACTTC. Translated, it gives CAGRTSADTSEQYF.

This clonotype was seen many times. The chain joins TRBV20-1 to TRBJ2-3, with D perhaps matching TRBD2 (6 bases). The CDR3 has 15 amino acids. The germline CDR1 and CDR2 sequences are DFQATT and SNEGSKA (reference sequence). Between the trimmed V and J ends, which lost 6 bases and 4 bases, there was a span of 20 bases. This CDR3 reads CSATSREWGSDTQYF. CDR3 in DNA: TGCAGTGCCACCAGCCGGGAGTGGGGCTCAGATACGCAGTATTTT.

About this clonotype itself: An end of the junction does not agree with germline; a read error may underlie this. The CDR3 bases are TGTGCCAGCAGCCAAGCCGGGACCCCGTACTTC. This codes for CASSQAGTPYF. The chain is built from TRBV3-1 and TRBJ2-5, with D perhaps TRBD1 or TRBD2 (5 bases each). Germline V CDR1 and CDR2: LGHDT, YNNKEL (reference sequence). The CDR3 has 11 residues.

The rearrangement uses TRBV12-3 or TRBV12-4 and TRBJ2-7, with TRBD2 identical over 8 bases. J gave up 5 bases and V 2 bases, and 11 bases lay outside the gene matches. The CDR3 covers 16 residues. In nucleotides, the CDR3 is TGTGCCAGCAGTTTAAGGGCCGGGACTAGTATTAACGAGCAGTACTTC. It encodes CASSLRAGTSINEQYF.

This sequence joins TRBV3-1 and TRBJ2-1, with a possible D match to TRBD1 (7 bases). Trimming removed 3 bases from V and 4 bases from J, with 13 bases in between. CDR1 and CDR2 (germline): LGHDT, YNNKEL (reference sequence). The CDR3 extends over 15 amino acids. This chain's CDR3 is CASSQGGQVYNEQFF. CDR3 in DNA: TGTGCCAGCAGCCAGGGAGGACAGGTTTACAATGAGCAGTTCTTC.

A single count supports this clonotype. The rearrangement joins TRBV27 to TRBJ2-3, with 8 bases matching TRBD2. V shed 1 base and J 2 bases; nucleotides not matched to a gene: 8. Germline CDR1 reads MNHEY; CDR2 reads SMNVEV (reference sequence). The CDR3 extends over 17 amino acids. The CDR3 is CASSLYSGEGPTDTQYF. For the CDR3, the DNA is TGTGCCAGCAGTTTATATAGCGGGGAGGGTCCCACAGATACGCAGTATTTT.

This clonotype has just a few counts. CDR3 amino acids: CASSLEVSGASGEQYF. The CDR3 DNA is TGTGCCAGCAGCTTGGAAGTCAGCGGGGCATCTGGGGAGCAGTACTTC. The chain joins TRBV5-4 to TRBJ2-7; TRBD2 agrees at 7 bases. The CDR3 runs to 16 residues. Germline CDR1 SGHNT, CDR2 YYREEE (reference sequence). V shed 0 bases and J 7 bases; nucleotides not matched to a gene: 13.

As for this clonotype: This could be a read error, since a much larger clone is one nucleotide away. The chain is built from TRBV7-6 and TRBJ2-7; D not certain. Trimming removed 0 bases from V and 7 bases from J, with 19 bases in between. There are 16 residues in the CDR3. Looked up from germline, CDR1 is SGHVS and CDR2 is FNYEAQ. The CDR3 DNA reads TGTGCCAGCAGCTTAGCCTGGCGGAGCTCTAACAATGAGCAGTACTTC. It translates to CASSLAWRSSNNEQYF.

This chain links TRBV15 with TRBJ1-5, with a weak D call TRBD1 (6 bases). Germline CDR1 reads LNHNV; CDR2 reads YYDKDF (reference sequence). The CDR3 is 13 residues long. Trimming stripped 8 bases from V and 7 bases from J, with 15 bases between. The CDR3: CATGQRVQQPQHF. In DNA form, the CDR3 reads TGTGCCACCGGACAGAGGGTACAGCAGCCCCAGCATTTT. The full variable domain, completed using reference TRBV15 and TRBJ1-5, is DAMVIQNPRYQVTQFGKPVTLSCSQTLNHNVMYWYQQKSSQAPKLLFHYYDKDFNNEADTPDNFQSRRPNTSFCFLDIRSPGLGDTAMYLCATGQRVQQPQHFGDGTRLSIL.

This clonotype turned up a few times. The J gene is TRBJ2-7, the V gene TRBV12-3 or TRBV12-4, with a weak D call TRBD1 (5 bases). Trimming pared 10 bases from V and 4 bases from J, leaving 20 bases between. The CDR3 loop spans 14 amino acids. CDR3 sequence reads: CATQGGAASYEQYF. The CDR3, as DNA: TGTGCCACCCAGGGTGGGGCCGCCTCGTACGAGCAGTACTTC.

The V call is TRBV6-1, the J call TRBJ2-1; D not resolved. Deletions cut 3 bases from V and 4 bases from J, with 4 bases between. The CDR3 sequence is 12 residues long. Germline CDR1 is MNHNS and CDR2 is SASEGT. The CDR3: CASSEIYNEQFF. Here the CDR3 DNA reads TGTGCCAGCAGTGAGATTTACAATGAGCAGTTCTTC.

The chain recombines TRBV12-3 or TRBV12-4 with TRBJ2-7; tentatively, D is TRBD1 (6 bases). This CDR3 comprises 15 residues. V lost 2 bases and J 1 base, leaving 12 bases between the germline ends. CDR3 region: CASSLFADSSYEQYF. As DNA, the CDR3 is TGTGCCAGCAGTTTATTTGCGGACAGTTCCTACGAGCAGTACTTC.

This clonotype occurred a few times. V usage is TRBV5-1 and J usage is TRBJ2-7, with D perhaps TRBD1 (6 bases). V lost 0 bases and J lost 3, with 13 bases in between. CDR1 and CDR2 from the germline V gene are SGHRS and YFSETQ. This CDR3 comprises 15 residues. CDR3 sequence: CASSLAQGLHYEQYF. DNA of the CDR3: TGCGCCAGCAGCTTGGCACAGGGCCTCCACTACGAGCAGTACTTC.

This sequence joins TRBV30 and TRBJ2-5; no reliable D call. The J call may be in error: the DNA end matches TRBJ2-7 better. Germline V lookup: CDR1 GTSNPN, CDR2 SVGIG (reference sequence). The length of the CDR3 is 14 residues. The CDR3 DNA follows: TGTGCCTGGAGCGTTATGGGATCCCCCTACGAGCAGTACTTC. This gives the protein CAWSVMGSPYEQYF.

The chain combines TRBV7-3 with TRBJ2-1; the D is unclear. Germline CDR1 SGHTA, CDR2 FQGTGA. The CDR3 is 14 residues long. With 5 bases removed from V and 12 bases from J, the gap between germline ends came to 20 bases. For the CDR3, the DNA is TGTGCCAGCAGCCTTGGTGCCGGAGAGTATGCGCAGTTCTTC. Translating it yields CASSLGAGEYAQFF. The full variable domain, with the rest looked up from reference TRBV7-3 and TRBJ2-1, is GAGVSQTPSNKVTEKGKYVELRCDPISGHTALYWYRQSLGQGPEFLIYFQGTGAADDSGLPNDRFFAVRPEGSVSTLKIQRTERGDSAVYLCASSLGAGEYAQFFGPGTRLTVL.

The rearrangement links TRBV6-1 to TRBJ1-5; D gene uncertain. This CDR3 comprises 14 residues. V lost 1 base to trimming and J lost 7 bases, with 11 bases between them. Germline V gene sequence: CDR1 MNHNS, CDR2 SASEGT. CDR3 sequence (DNA): TGTGCCAGCAGTGAAGGTCTAGGTATCCAGCCCCAGCATTTT. Protein product: CASSEGLGIQPQHF.

This clonotype was seen repeatedly, ten times or more. This rearrangement joins TRBV29-1 to TRBJ2-7; D is unresolved. Trimming removed 6 bases at V and 7 bases at J, with 10 bases between. CDR3 size: 10 residues. Germline-derived CDR1 and CDR2 are SQVTM and ANQGSEA. The CDR3 sequence is CSVALGEQYF. The CDR3 DNA follows: TGCAGCGTCGCCTTGGGGGAGCAGTACTTC.

In its sample, this clonotype was seen a few times. This sequence joins TRBV21-1 and TRBJ2-4; the table calls TRBD1, which could not be checked here. TRBV21-1 is flagged as a pseudogene. The CDR3 loop spans 20 amino acids. This CDR3 is CASSKPRTGQRKIAKNIQYF. In DNA form, the CDR3 reads TGTGCCAGCAGCAAACCGAGAACGGGACAGAGGAAAATAGCCAAAAACATTCAGTACTTC.

This clonotype came up a few times. This sequence joins TRBV27 and TRBJ2-5, with 9 positions matching TRBD2. CDR3 size: 13 residues. The junction had 14 bases not matched to a gene; V was cut back by 10 bases and J by 11 bases. Germline assignment: CDR1 MNHEY and CDR2 SMNVEV (reference sequence). The chain's CDR3 is CATSAIAGVGQYF. CDR3 sequence (DNA): TGTGCCACATCCGCAATAGCGGGAGTTGGGCAGTACTTC.

Remarks on this clonotype: Given a much more abundant clone one base away, this may be a read error. The chain carries TRBV10-3 and TRBJ2-1; D not resolved. Looked up from germline, CDR1 is ENHRY and CDR2 is SYGVKD. CDR3 length: 12 amino acids. The CDR3 sequence: CAISESWDEQLF. CDR3 nucleotides: TGTGCCATCAGTGAGTCCTGGGATGAGCAGCTCTTC.

This clonotype has ten or more counts. The rearrangement links TRBV20-1 to TRBJ2-1, with TRBD2 matching 14 bases. Trimming cost V 0 bases and J 11 bases; bases outside gene matches: 6. Looked up from germline, CDR1 is DFQATT and CDR2 is SNEGSKA (reference sequence). The CDR3 contains 15 residues. The CDR3 coding sequence is TGCAGTGCTAGAGACGGACTAGCGGGAGGTGGGAAGCAGTTCTTC. Its translation is CSARDGLAGGGKQFF.

The V call is TRBV2, the J call TRBJ1-1; TRBD1 matches at 8 bases. Germline V gene lookup returns CDR1 SNHLY and CDR2 FYNNEI. Trimming at V came to 7 bases and at J to 4 bases, leaving 11 bases not matched to a gene. CDR3 size: 15 residues. This CDR3 reads CASTPDRVGTTEAFF. For the CDR3, the DNA is TGTGCCAGCACTCCGGACAGGGTGGGGACCACTGAAGCTTTCTTT.

This chain connects TRBV7-9 to TRBJ2-4; D is uncertain. This CDR3 comprises 15 residues. Trimming cost V 5 bases and J 1 base, with 12 bases left between them. Germline values: CDR1 SEHNR, CDR2 FQNEAQ (reference sequence). Here the CDR3 DNA reads TGTGCCAGCAGCACACAGATTATGGCCAAAAACATTCAGTACTTC. It yields the protein CASSTQIMAKNIQYF.

This clonotype appeared once. This rearrangement joins TRBV15 to TRBJ1-5; 9 bases match TRBD1. V shed 5 bases and J 5 bases; nucleotides not matched to a gene: 1. The CDR3 sequence is 13 residues long. The germline V gene has CDR1 LNHNV and CDR2 YYDKDF (reference sequence). This chain's CDR3 is CATSHRGHQPQHF. As DNA, the CDR3 is TGTGCCACCAGCCACAGGGGGCATCAGCCCCAGCATTTT.

This clonotype was seen only once. One end of the junction varies from germline; a read error may be responsible. The chain carries TRBV20-1 and TRBJ2-1; 14 nucleotides line up with TRBD2. The CDR3 length is 18 residues. Germline values: CDR1 DFQATT, CDR2 SNEGSKA (reference sequence). The CDR3 loop reads CSASGFGTSGSSCNEQFF. The CDR3 DNA is TGCAGTGCTAGTGGATTTGGGACTAGCGGGAGTTCCTGCAATGAGCAGTTCTTC.

This clonotype was seen more than once but under ten times. This chain's CDR3 is CASIAAGDSYEQYF. The CDR3 coding sequence is TGTGCCAGCATTGCCGCGGGTGACTCCTACGAGCAGTACTTC. This chain links TRBV6-5 with TRBJ2-7, with D possibly matching TRBD2 (5 bases). Trimming took off 7 bases at V and 0 bases at J, with 13 bases between the two ends. CDR3 length: 14 amino acids. CDR1 MNHEY and CDR2 SVGAGI come from the germline V gene.

This chain uses TRBV29-1 with TRBJ1-1, with D maybe TRBD1 (5 bases). The CDR3 totals 14 residues. Per the germline V gene, CDR1 is SQVTM and CDR2 is ANQGSEA. The V and J ends lost 3 bases and 5 bases respectively, with 16 bases between them. The CDR3 DNA reads TGCAGCGTTGAGATACGGCAGGGAAGGACTGAAGCTTTCTTT. Translation: CSVEIRQGRTEAFF. The full variable domain, in which reference TRBV29-1 and TRBJ1-1 provide the parts outside the CDR3, is SAVISQKPSRDICQRGTSLTIQCQVDSQVTMMFWYRQQPGQSLTLIATANQGSEATYESGFVIDKFPISRPNLTFSTLTVSNMSPEDSSIYLCSVEIRQGRTEAFFGQGTRLTVV.

The genes are TRBV6-5 and TRBJ1-2; D is unresolved. V was cut by 5 bases and J by 4 bases, with 11 bases left in between. The length of the CDR3 is 13 residues. Germline V gene sequence: CDR1 MNHEY, CDR2 SVGAGI. CDR3 region: CASSRAGIYGYTF. The CDR3 DNA follows: TGTGCCAGCAGTCGGGCGGGAATCTATGGCTACACCTTC.

V and J are TRBV6-6 and TRBJ2-4, with TRBD1 matching 7 bases. V was pared by 6 bases and J by 7 bases, with 6 bases of the junction left unmatched. The CDR3 loop spans 13 amino acids. CDR1 is MNHNY and CDR2 is SVGAGI in the germline V gene (reference sequence). Here the CDR3 DNA reads TGTGCCAGCAGAAAGGGACAGTGGAACATTCAGTACTTC. This codes for CASRKGQWNIQYF.

The CDR3 nucleotides are TGCGCCAGCAGCTCTGGCCCGGCAGCTAGCACAGATACGCAGTATTTT. It codes for CASSSGPAASTDTQYF. This chain links TRBV5-1 with TRBJ2-3; D unclear. CDR3 size: 16 residues. The V gene lost 3 bases and the J gene lost 0 bases, with 14 bases spanning the gap. Germline V lookup: CDR1 SGHRS, CDR2 YFSETQ. The complete variable domain, with remaining parts taken from reference TRBV5-1 and TRBJ2-3, reads KAGVTQTPRYLIKTRGQQVTLSCSPISGHRSVSWYQQTPGQGLQFLFEYFSETQRNKGNFPGRFSGRQFSNSRSEMNVSTLELGDSALYLCASSSGPAASTDTQYFGPGTRLTVL.

This clonotype was observed a handful of times. The chain uses TRBV10-3 and TRBJ2-1; no definite D call. V was shortened by 6 bases and J by 5 bases, with 8 bases between the two germline ends. This CDR3 region has 12 residues. Germline loops: CDR1 ENHRY, CDR2 SYGVKD. The CDR3 here is CAISGPDNEQFF. In DNA form, the CDR3 reads TGTGCCATCAGCGGCCCGGACAATGAGCAGTTCTTC.